Below, 5 T cell receptor beta chains from the same sample are listed, as sequenced in a study of blood T cells in healthy people across ages. Sample-barcoded 5' priming and a J-beta primer mix drove a second PCR of 7 to 11 cycles. TCRdb reprocessed the 5' RACE reads via MiXCR and lists one record per CDR3 protein. The data contain over a million distinct CDR3 sequences, about 25% of them singletons. The sample was also linked to a second study, of T cells of mothers and their children.

Source material: blood. The receptors derive from a girl aged 2 to 10 in good health.

The chain combines TRBV14 with TRBJ1-6; D ambiguous. The germline V and J ends were trimmed by 0 bases and 7 bases, with 13 bases remaining between them. From germline, CDR1 is SGHDN and CDR2 FVKESK. The CDR3 is 16 amino acids. The CDR3 region is CASSQDLRRPNSPLHF. The DNA for the CDR3 is TGTGCCAGCAGCCAAGATCTAAGGAGACCAAATTCACCCCTCCACTTT. The whole variable domain, filled in from reference TRBV14 and TRBJ1-6, reads EAGVTQFPSHSVIEKGQTVTLRCDPISGHDNLYWYRRVMGKEIKFLLHFVKESKQDESGMPNNRFLAERTGGTYSTLKVQPAELEDSGVYFCASSQDLRRPNSPLHFGNGTRLTVT.

CDR3 sequence reads: CASSLVSLNEQFF. Here the CDR3 DNA reads TGTGCCAGCAGTTTAGTCTCGCTCAATGAGCAGTTCTTC. The chain couples TRBV27 to TRBJ2-1, with unresolved D. The germline V and J ends were trimmed by 2 bases and 6 bases, with 8 bases remaining between them. CDR3 size: 13 residues. Germline values: CDR1 MNHEY, CDR2 SMNVEV (reference sequence).

This clonotype has at least ten counts. This chain uses TRBV5-1 with TRBJ2-5, with a possible D match to TRBD2 (7 bases). V shed 7 bases and J shed 3 bases, with 10 bases lying between them. CDR1 and CDR2 (germline): SGHRS, YFSETQ. CDR3 length equals 12 residues. CDR3 protein: CASGGAEETQYF. The CDR3, as DNA: TGCGCCAGCGGGGGGGCAGAAGAGACCCAGTACTTC.

This clonotype showed up just a few times. The chain carries TRBV29-1 and TRBJ2-7, with D possibly TRBD1 on 5 matching bases. V dropped 3 bases and J dropped 9 bases, with 12 bases sitting between them. This CDR3 comprises 11 residues. From germline, CDR1 is SQVTM and CDR2 ANQGSEA. The CDR3 DNA reads as TGCAGCGTTGAGTTATTAGGGGTGCAGTACTTC. Translated, it gives CSVELLGVQYF.

This rearrangement joins TRBV25-1 to TRBJ1-3; D remains ambiguous. This CDR3 comprises 17 residues. V lost 1 base to trimming and J lost 4 bases, with 17 bases between them. CDR1 is MGHDK and CDR2 is SYGVNS in the germline V gene. CDR3 loop: CASSEFFQKSAGNTIYF. Here the CDR3 DNA reads TGTGCCAGCAGTGAATTTTTTCAGAAATCGGCGGGAAACACCATATATTTT.